This is a list of T cell receptor beta chains from one sample in a study of cytomegalovirus exposure and HLA in healthy donors. Generated by immunoSEQ multiplex PCR, the TCRdb table keeps only in-frame clones and is missing some. The repertoire holds about 140,000 clones, with 79% as singletons. The material sequenced was PBMCs. These receptors were collected from a man between 18 and 35 years old in good health and CMV-seronegative. CDR3s include the opening cysteine and the closing phenylalanine or tryptophan. A D gene is named only where the DNA matches it firmly. Expanded clones are given a class, and other clones once, few, many or no size at all.

d_call	v_call	j_call	clone_size	cdr3_aa	cdr3_nt
.	TRBV5-8	TRBJ1-5	.	CASSLAGVSNQPQHF	TGTGCCAGCAGCTTGGCCGGAGTGAGCAATCAGCCCCAGCATTTT
.	TRBV19	TRBJ1-4	.	CASSIRGEKLFF	TGTGCCAGTAGTATACGAGGGGAAAAACTGTTTTTT
.	TRBV4-2	TRBJ2-3	once	CASSQGDTYTDTQYF	TGTGCCAGCAGCCAGGGGGACACTTACACAGATACGCAGTATTTT
.	TRBV19	TRBJ1-3	.	CASRDQGTDTIYF	TGTGCCAGCAGAGACCAGGGGACCGACACCATATATTTT
.	TRBV6-7	TRBJ2-6	.	CASQEALARPFFSGANVLTF	TGTGCCAGCCAAGAGGCGTTAGCAAGGCCATTCTTCTCTGGGGCCAACGTCCTGACTTTC
.	TRBV15	TRBJ1-5	.	CATSPLGGGNQPQHF	TGTGCCACCAGCCCCCTGGGCGGGGGCAATCAGCCCCAGCATTTT
.	TRBV5-1	TRBJ2-7	.	CASGRGWGDSPYEQYF	TGCGCCAGCGGGCGAGGTTGGGGGGACAGTCCCTACGAGCAGTACTTC
TRBD2	TRBV27	TRBJ2-5	.	CASSLSKRGGDQETQYF	TGTGCCAGCAGTTTATCAAAGCGGGGGGGGGACCAAGAGACCCAGTACTTC
TRBD1	TRBV4-3	TRBJ2-5	.	CASSRYRGETQYF	TGCGCCAGCAGCCGATACAGGGGAGAGACCCAGTACTTC
.	TRBV30	TRBJ2-7	.	CAWSVRRAYEQYF	TGTGCCTGGAGTGTACGCAGGGCCTACGAGCAGTACTTC
.	TRBV7-6	TRBJ1-6	.	CASSRAGGRSPLHF	TGTGCCAGCAGTCGGGCCGGGGGACGGTCACCCCTCCACTTT
TRBD1	TRBV10-2	TRBJ1-1	.	CASKREAGGRAEAFF	TGCGCCAGCAAAAGGGAGGCAGGGGGTAGGGCTGAAGCTTTCTTT
TRBD2	TRBV25-1	TRBJ2-1	.	CASSEPGLAGNNEQFF	TGTGCCAGCAGCGAACCTGGACTAGCGGGGAACAATGAGCAGTTCTTC
.	TRBV13	TRBJ2-5	.	CASSLDGSGETRYF	TGTGCCAGCAGCTTAGATGGCTCGGGAGAGACCCGGTACTTC
TRBD2	TRBV9	TRBJ2-1	.	CASSVAGVIAGWDNEQFF	TGTGCCAGCAGCGTAGCAGGAGTCATAGCGGGGTGGGACAATGAGCAGTTCTTC
.	TRBV7-9	TRBJ1-2	few	CASSLGQFYGYTF	TGTGCCAGCAGCTTAGGGCAGTTCTATGGCTACACCTTC
.	TRBV15	TRBJ2-7	.	CATSRDGQYHEQYF	TGTGCCACCAGCAGAGACGGACAGTACCACGAGCAGTACTTC